This T cell receptor (beta chain) appears in the sequencing data of a study of cytomegalovirus exposure and HLA in healthy donors. The PCR ran on 60 Vbeta and 13 Jbeta primers. Sequenced by immunoSEQ multiplex PCR; TCRdb stores in-frame clones only, minus some. The table gives 45,000 to 55,000 clones; the top ten clones make up roughly a quarter of it. In germline, CDR1 is MNHNS, CDR2 SASEGT. The ends lost 7 bases at V and 6 bases at J; junction bases unmatched: 7. CDR3 length: 13 amino acids. Concerning this clone itself: The antigen is not known.

Study-level findings and limits: Later examination showed HLA-associated TCR beta chains had greater clonal expansion than equally common others. Analysis was carried out at a later point, and it linked a missense DCLRE1C variant to TCR beta V- and J-gene trimming.

The chain couples TRBV6-1 to TRBJ2-7; 9 positions agree with TRBD1. The sample was PBMCs. This sequence originates from a man between 40 and 49 years old in good health and CMV-seropositive. Here the CDR3 DNA reads TGTGCCAGCACCGGGACAGGGACGGGCGAGCAGTACTTC. This codes for CASTGTGTGEQYF.